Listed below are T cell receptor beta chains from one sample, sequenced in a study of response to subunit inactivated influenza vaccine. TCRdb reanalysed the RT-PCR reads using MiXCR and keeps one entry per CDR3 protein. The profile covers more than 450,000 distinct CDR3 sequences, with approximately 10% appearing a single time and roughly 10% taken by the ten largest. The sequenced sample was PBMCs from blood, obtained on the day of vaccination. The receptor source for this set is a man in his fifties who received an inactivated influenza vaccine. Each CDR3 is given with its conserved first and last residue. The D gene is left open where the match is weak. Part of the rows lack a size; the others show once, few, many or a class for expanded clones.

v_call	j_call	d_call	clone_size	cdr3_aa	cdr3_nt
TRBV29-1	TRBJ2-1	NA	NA	CSVAQGNEQFF	TGCAGCGTTGCCCAGGGTAATGAGCAGTTCTTC
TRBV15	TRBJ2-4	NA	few	CATSRTAKNIQYF	TGTGCCACCAGCAGGACAGCCAAAAACATTCAGTACTTC
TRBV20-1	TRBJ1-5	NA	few	CSASPPGSMGNQPQHF	TGCAGTGCTAGCCCTCCGGGATCAATGGGCAATCAGCCCCAGCATTTT
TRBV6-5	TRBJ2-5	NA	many	CASSYRREETQYF	TGTGCCAGCAGTTACCGGAGGGAAGAGACCCAGTACTTC
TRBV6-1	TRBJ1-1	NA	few	CASTRQWENTEAFF	TGTGCCAGCACCAGACAGTGGGAGAACACTGAAGCTTTCTTT
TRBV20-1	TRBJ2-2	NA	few	CSARVWGADTGELFF	TGCAGTGCTAGAGTATGGGGGGCCGACACCGGGGAGCTGTTTTTT
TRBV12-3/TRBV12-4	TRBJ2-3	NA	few	CASSFEDRRGYTDTQYF	TGTGCCAGCAGTTTCGAGGACAGACGGGGTTACACAGATACGCAGTATTTT
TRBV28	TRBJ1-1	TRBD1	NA	CASSLGQGKAFF	TGTGCCAGCAGTTTAGGACAGGGGAAGGCTTTCTTT
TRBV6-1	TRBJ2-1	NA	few	CASRQGFSTGNEQFF	TGTGCCAGCAGGCAGGGTTTTTCTACAGGCAATGAGCAGTTCTTC
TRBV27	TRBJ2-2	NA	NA	CASSLSAGEGVGELFF	TGTGCCAGCAGTTTATCGGCAGGGGAAGGGGTCGGGGAGCTGTTTTTT
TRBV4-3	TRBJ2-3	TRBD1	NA	CASSHAGGADTQYF	TGCGCCAGCAGCCACGCAGGGGGCGCGGATACGCAGTATTTT
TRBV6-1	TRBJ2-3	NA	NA	CASRPVTGRFTDTQYF	TGTGCCAGCAGACCTGTGACCGGACGATTCACAGATACGCAGTATTTT
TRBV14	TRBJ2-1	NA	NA	CASSQFVAGMGGQFF	TGTGCCAGCAGCCAATTTGTGGCGGGTATGGGAGGGCAGTTCTTC
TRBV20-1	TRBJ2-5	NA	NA	CSARDISRHIGQETQYF	TGCAGTGCTAGAGACATTTCTAGACATATCGGGCAAGAGACCCAGTACTTC
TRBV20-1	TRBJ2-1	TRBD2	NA	CSACPPGLAGGEQFF	TGCAGTGCTTGCCCCCCAGGACTAGCGGGAGGTGAGCAGTTCTTC
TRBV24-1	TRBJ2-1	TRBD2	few	CATSDLGGTSVDEQFF	TGTGCCACCAGTGATTTGGGCGGGACTAGCGTTGATGAGCAGTTCTTC
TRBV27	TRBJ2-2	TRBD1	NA	CASSSPGQGFPGELFF	TGTGCCAGCAGTTCTCCGGGACAGGGTTTCCCCGGGGAGCTGTTTTTT
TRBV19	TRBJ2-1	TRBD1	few	CASRGDRAPWEQFF	TGTGCCAGCCGGGGGGACAGGGCTCCATGGGAGCAGTTCTTC
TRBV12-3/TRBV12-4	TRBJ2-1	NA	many	CASSLVAGLNEQFF	TGTGCCAGCAGTTTAGTCGCAGGCCTCAATGAGCAGTTCTTC
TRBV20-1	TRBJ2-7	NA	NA	CSAREGTHSYEQYF	TGCAGTGCTAGGGAGGGAACCCACTCCTACGAGCAGTACTTC
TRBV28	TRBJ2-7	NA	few	CASSSFGLSSYEQYF	TGTGCCAGCAGTTCCTTTGGCTTGAGCTCCTACGAGCAGTACTTC
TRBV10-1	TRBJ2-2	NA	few	CASSEFRGSNTGELFF	TGCGCCAGCAGTGAGTTCAGGGGATCGAACACCGGGGAGCTGTTTTTT
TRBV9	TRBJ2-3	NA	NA	CASSVGQRESQYF	TGTGCCAGCAGCGTAGGGCAACGGGAGAGTCAGTATTTT
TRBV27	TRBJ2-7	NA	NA	CASSLSGQGGTYEQYF	TGTGCCAGCAGTTTATCGGGGCAGGGGGGAACCTACGAGCAGTACTTC
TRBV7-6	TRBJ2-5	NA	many	CASSPKPREETQYF	TGTGCCAGCAGCCCAAAGCCCCGGGAAGAGACCCAGTACTTC
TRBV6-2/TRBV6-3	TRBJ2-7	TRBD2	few	CASSIGTSGTYEQYF	TGTGCCAGCAGTATTGGGACTAGCGGGACCTACGAGCAGTACTTC
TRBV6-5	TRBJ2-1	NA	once	CASSYLGPTDEQFF	TGTGCCAGCAGTTACTTAGGCCCGACGGATGAGCAGTTCTTC
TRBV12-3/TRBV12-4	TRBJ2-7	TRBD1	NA	CATGQGLYEQYF	TGTGCCACCGGACAGGGGTTATACGAGCAGTACTTC
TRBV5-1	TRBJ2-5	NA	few	CASSESGFQETQYF	TGCGCCAGCAGCGAGTCAGGGTTCCAAGAGACCCAGTACTTC